This TCR beta chain was recorded in a study of shared T cell receptors in the human thymus. CDR3 length equals 13 residues. The ends lost 3 bases at V and 5 bases at J; junction bases unmatched: 0. Germline V gene lookup returns CDR1 MGHRA and CDR2 YSYEKL. TCRdb's table, derived via immunoSEQ multiplex PCR, lists solely in-frame clones and lacks some. The data show about 660,000 clones, with 85% to 90% seen just once and about 0.01% held by the top ten. These data were also reused for a study on human thymus T cells. From that second work: Those donating were healthy Finnish infants in corrective surgery for congenital heart defects. Thymic tissue was derived from resections collected during corrective heart surgery. Related research described thymic repertoires that were highly overlapping among unrelated individuals.

The sequence was collected from a boy in the first two years of life with a congenital heart defect. The chain employs TRBV4-1 and TRBJ2-2; 7 positions agree with TRBD2. Material: thymocytes. The CDR3 loop reads CASSQGLTGELFF. The CDR3 region has the DNA TGCGCCAGCAGCCAGGGACTAACCGGGGAGCTGTTTTTT.